One and the same sample provided the 10 T cell receptor beta chains below, sequenced in a study of blood T cell repertoires in COVID-19. Clones were read by immunoSEQ multiplex PCR, and TCRdb kept only the in-frame ones, dropping some. The repertoire holds roughly 160,000 clones, with about 86% as singletons. Sequences were obtained from peripheral blood. These receptors were taken from a woman in her sixties or seventies with COVID-19, enrolled during active disease.

The chain employs TRBV19 and TRBJ1-2, with 9 positions matching TRBD1. The CDR3 consists of 13 residues. From germline, CDR1 is LNHDA and CDR2 SQIVND (reference sequence). The V gene end was trimmed by 7 bases and the J gene end by 6 bases; junction bases not matched to a gene: 6. The CDR3 bases are TGTGCCAGTAATACGGACAGGGGCGATGGCTACACCTTC. Its translation: CASNTDRGDGYTF.

This chain links TRBV18 with TRBJ1-2, with 10 bases identical to TRBD1. Germline CDR1 is KGHSH and CDR2 is LQKENI. CDR3 length equals 17 residues. V was clipped by 0 bases and J by 7 bases; unmatched bases: 11. In nucleotides, the CDR3 is TGTGCCAGCTCACCACCGTGGGGACAGGGGAGAGAGAGTGGCTACACCTTC. Its translation is CASSPPWGQGRESGYTF.

V gene TRBV5-1 combines with J gene TRBJ2-5, with 7 bases identical to TRBD2. This CDR3 has 14 amino acids. After removal of 1 base from V and 2 bases from J, the junction contained 2 bases not matched to a gene. The germline V gene has CDR1 SGHRS and CDR2 YFSETQ. This chain's CDR3 is CASSLSSGQETQYF. CDR3 coding DNA: TGCGCCAGCAGCTTGAGTAGCGGGCAAGAGACCCAGTACTTC.

This clone showed up just a few times. The V call is TRBV12-3 or TRBV12-4, the J call TRBJ1-1; no definite D call. Trimming took off 6 bases at V and 1 base at J, with 6 bases between the two ends. The CDR3 totals 12 residues. CDR3 coding DNA: TGTGCCAGCAGCTCAGAGAACACTGAAGCTTTCTTT. Residues: CASSSENTEAFF.

This chain joins TRBV9 and TRBJ1-1; D possibly corresponds to TRBD1 (5 bases). The V end lost 0 bases, the J end lost 4 bases, and 10 bases lay between the germline ends. The germline V gene has CDR1 SGDLS and CDR2 YYNGEE. The CDR3 runs to 14 residues. Here the CDR3 reads CASSVAGGSTEAFF. CDR3 coding DNA: TGTGCCAGCAGCGTAGCGGGGGGAAGCACTGAAGCTTTCTTT.

The gene calls are TRBV29-1 and TRBJ1-2; 11 nucleotides align to TRBD1. The CDR3 runs 14 residues. V shed 1 base and J 4 bases; nucleotides not matched to a gene: 2. CDR1 SQVTM and CDR2 ANQGSEA come from the germline V gene. In nucleotides, the CDR3 is TGCAGCGTTGAAGGGGGACAGGGGGTCTATGGCTACACCTTC. Residues: CSVEGGQGVYGYTF.

This clone was seen a single time. The V and J genes are TRBV5-1 and TRBJ1-1, with D possibly being TRBD1 (5 bases). The CDR3 is made up of 16 amino acids. Germline loops: CDR1 SGHRS, CDR2 YFSETQ. V was pared by 0 bases and J by 2 bases, with 14 bases between. CDR3 coding DNA: TGCGCCAGCAGCTTGGCCGCGGGGGAAGGTAACACTGAAGCTTTCTTT. This encodes CASSLAAGEGNTEAFF.

The chain couples TRBV19 to TRBJ2-2; a possible D gene is TRBD2 (6 bases). Germline V gene data show CDR1 as LNHDA and CDR2 as SQIVND (reference sequence). V lost 4 bases to trimming and J lost 1 base, with 16 bases between them. The CDR3 is 17 residues long. The CDR3 loop is CASSRGRQGKNTGELFF. In DNA form, the CDR3 reads TGTGCCAGTAGTAGAGGGAGGCAAGGCAAGAACACCGGGGAGCTGTTTTTT.

The chain employs TRBV5-4 and TRBJ2-6, with 8 bases lining up with TRBD1. The CDR3 contains 18 residues. The junction had 11 bases not matched to a gene; V was cut back by 2 bases and J by 4 bases. Germline assignment: CDR1 SGHNT and CDR2 YYREEE (reference sequence). CDR3 sequence reads: CASSFRTGPPSGANVLTF. As DNA, the CDR3 is TGTGCCAGCAGCTTCCGGACAGGGCCCCCCTCCGGGGCCAACGTCCTGACTTTC. Looking up the rest from reference TRBV5-4 and TRBJ2-6 gives the full variable domain: ETGVTQSPTHLIKTRGQQVTLRCSSQSGHNTVSWYQQALGQGPQFIFQYYREEENGRGNFPPRFSGLQFPNYSSELNVNALELDDSALYLCASSFRTGPPSGANVLTFGAGSRLTVL.

This CDR3 reads CASSQGGQSETEAFF. The CDR3 nucleotides are TGCGCCAGCAGCCAGGGGGGACAGTCAGAAACTGAAGCTTTCTTT. The chain links TRBV4-1 to TRBJ1-1, with 7 bases that match TRBD1. Trimming at V came to 3 bases and at J to 5 bases, leaving 9 bases not matched to a gene. The germline gives CDR1 MGHRA, CDR2 YSYEKL. The CDR3 is 15 amino acids.